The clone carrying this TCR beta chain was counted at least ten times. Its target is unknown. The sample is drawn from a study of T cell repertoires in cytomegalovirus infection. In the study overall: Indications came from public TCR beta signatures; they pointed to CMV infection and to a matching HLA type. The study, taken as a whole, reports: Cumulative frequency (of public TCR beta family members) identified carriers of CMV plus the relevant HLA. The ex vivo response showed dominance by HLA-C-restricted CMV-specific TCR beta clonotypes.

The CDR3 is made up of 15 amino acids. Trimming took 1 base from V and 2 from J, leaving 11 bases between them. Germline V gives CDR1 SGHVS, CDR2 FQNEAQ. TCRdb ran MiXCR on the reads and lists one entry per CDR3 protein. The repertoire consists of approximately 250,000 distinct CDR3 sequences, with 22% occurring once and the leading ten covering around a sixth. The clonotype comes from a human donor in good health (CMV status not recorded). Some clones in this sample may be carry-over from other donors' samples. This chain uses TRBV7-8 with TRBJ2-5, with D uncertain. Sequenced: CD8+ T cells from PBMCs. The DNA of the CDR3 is TGTGCCAGCAGCTTAGAAGGAGATTATCAAGAGACCCAGTACTTC. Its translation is CASSLEGDYQETQYF. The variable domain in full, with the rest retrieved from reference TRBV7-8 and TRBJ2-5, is GAGVSQSPRYKVAKRGQDVALRCDPISGHVSLFWYQQALGQGPEFLTYFQNEAQLDKSGLPSDRFFAERPEGSVSTLKIQRTQQEDSAVYLCASSLEGDYQETQYFGPGTRLLVL.